The 8 T cell receptor beta chains below were found in one sample sequenced in a study of prognosis after radiotherapy for stage I lung cancer. Two-round multiplex PCR amplified TCR beta CDR3 from genomic DNA. Each TRBV and TRBJ gene had its own primer in the first PCR round. TCRdb reprocessed the multiplex PCR reads via MiXCR and lists one record per CDR3 protein. The sample holds tens of thousands of distinct CDR3 sequences; roughly 25% are singletons and the top ten take 25% to 30%. The material sequenced was PBMCs, taken before or after stereotactic body radiation therapy (not recorded which). These receptors originate from a donor older than 45 with non-small cell lung cancer.

Ten or more counts support this clonotype. J is TRBJ1-5 and V is TRBV2; D might be TRBD1 (5 bases). Germline-derived CDR1 and CDR2 are SNHLY and FYNNEI. This CDR3 is 16 amino acids long. V was clipped by 7 bases and J by 1 base, with 17 bases between them. This CDR3 reads CASTIALRGSNQPQHF. In nucleotides, the CDR3 is TGTGCCAGCACCATCGCCCTCCGGGGGAGCAATCAGCCCCAGCATTTT.

This chain joins TRBV29-1 and TRBJ2-7; D may correspond to TRBD1 or TRBD2 (5 bases each). V was pared by 7 bases and J by 3 bases, with 16 bases between. The CDR3 consists of 13 residues. Germline assignment: CDR1 SQVTM and CDR2 ANQGSEA. CDR3 sequence (DNA): TGCAGCGCTACACAGGCGGGTTTCTACGAGCAGTACTTC. Its protein product is CSATQAGFYEQYF.

This clonotype was counted at least ten times. The rearrangement joins TRBV2 to TRBJ2-1; D might be TRBD2 (6 bases). V lost 3 bases to trimming and J lost 7 bases, with 16 bases between them. The CDR3 is 15 residues long. Germline loops: CDR1 SNHLY, CDR2 FYNNEI. CDR3 residues: CASSEGRDRRNEQFF. CDR3 nucleotides: TGTGCCAGCAGTGAGGGGCGGGACCGGAGGAATGAGCAGTTCTTC. Full variable domain (missing parts from reference TRBV2 and TRBJ2-1): EPEVTQTPSHQVTQMGQEVILRCVPISNHLYFYWYRQILGQKVEFLVSFYNNEISEKSEIFDDQFSVERPDGSNFTLKIRSTKLEDSAMYFCASSEGRDRRNEQFFGPGTRLTVL.

A remark on this clonotype: This could be a read error, since a much larger clone is one nucleotide away. The V gene is TRBV19, the J gene TRBJ2-3; D is ambiguous. The ends were cut back, 3 bases at V and 3 bases at J, with 7 bases in the middle. Germline lookup yields CDR1 LNHDA and CDR2 SQIVND (reference sequence). CDR3 length: 13 amino acids. The DNA of the CDR3 is TGTGCCAGTAGTATTAAGAGAACAGATACGCAGTATTTT. It yields the protein CASSIKRTDTQYF.

This clonotype was observed at least ten times. The chain recombines TRBV18 with TRBJ2-5, with a weak D call TRBD2 (6 bases). CDR3 length: 13 residues. V lost 3 bases, J lost 7 bases, and 12 bases lay in between. Germline CDR1 and CDR2: KGHSH and LQKENI. The CDR3 loop is CASSPPGEWTQYF. As DNA, the CDR3 is TGTGCCAGCTCACCCCCGGGAGAGTGGACCCAGTACTTC. The full variable domain, in which reference TRBV18 and TRBJ2-5 provide the parts outside the CDR3, is NAGVMQNPRHLVRRRGQEARLRCSPMKGHSHVYWYRQLPEEGLKFMVYLQKENIIDESGMPKERFSAEFPKEGPSILRIQQVVRGDSAAYFCASSPPGEWTQYFGPGTRLLVL.

This clonotype was found once. This likely reflects a read error, since a far larger clone is one base away. This chain links TRBV6-2 or TRBV6-3 with TRBJ2-7; D tentatively reads TRBD1 or TRBD2 (5 bases each). Germline-derived CDR1 and CDR2 are MNHEY and SVGEGT. V lost 6 bases and J 7 bases, leaving 25 bases between the germline ends. This CDR3 region has 16 residues. CDR3 protein: CASSPCTGTQAREQYF. CDR3 DNA sequence: TGTGCCAGCAGCCCCTGTACCGGGACCCAGGCGAGGGAGCAGTACTTC.

Points on this clonotype: This may arise from a read error, as a much more abundant clone is one base away. No conserved phenylalanine or tryptophan ends this CDR3, so it is likely a read error. The chain employs TRBV6-1 and TRBJ1-2; TRBD1 might be the D (6 bases). CDR1 and CDR2 (germline): MNHNS, SASEGT. The CDR3 consists of 14 residues. V was trimmed by 6 bases and J by 8 bases, leaving 19 bases between them. The CDR3 nucleotides read TGTGCCAGCAGCTTCTTAAAGGGGGGCGGGGGCTACACCATC. It is translated as CASSFLKGGGGYTI.

There are many counts of this clonotype. The chain has TRBV3-1 and TRBJ2-1; D possibly corresponds to TRBD2 (5 bases). The CDR3 is 14 residues long. Between the trimmed V and J ends, which lost 2 bases and 7 bases, there was a span of 12 bases. CDR1 is LGHDT, CDR2 YNNKEL, per germline (reference sequence). Here the CDR3 reads CASSQSGSSNEQFF. The CDR3, as DNA: TGTGCCAGCAGCCAAAGTGGGAGCTCAAATGAGCAGTTCTTC.